A single sample is the source of the 29 T cell receptor beta chains below, sequenced in a study of blood T cell repertoires in COVID-19. The method was immunoSEQ multiplex PCR; TCRdb's version includes in-frame clones alone and lacks a portion of them. The sample has about 150,000 clones; 89% are singletons. The sequenced sample was peripheral blood. Receptor source: a man aged 60 to 75 with acute or convalescent COVID-19.

The rearrangement links TRBV4-3 to TRBJ1-2; D remains ambiguous. The CDR3 is 15 amino acids. Per germline, CDR1 LGHNA and CDR2 YSLEER. The V end lost 0 bases, the J end lost 5 bases, and 13 bases lay between the germline ends. The CDR3 DNA reads as TGCGCCAGCAGCCAAGATTCCCAAGGAGCTTATGGCTACACCTTC. Translating it yields CASSQDSQGAYGYTF.

The chain links TRBV6-6 to TRBJ1-5, with D hard to call. The V gene's germline CDR1 is MNHNY and CDR2 SVGAGI (reference sequence). Trimming took 0 bases from V and 2 from J, leaving 5 bases between them. CDR3 length equals 14 residues. CDR3 coding DNA: TGTGCCAGCAGTTACTCCAGTGGCAATCAGCCCCAGCATTTT. Translated, it gives CASSYSSGNQPQHF.

The rearrangement links TRBV24-1 to TRBJ1-5, with 7 bases fitting TRBD1. The germline V gene encodes CDR1 KGHDR and CDR2 SFDVKD. The V and J ends lost 4 bases and 5 bases, in that order; junction bases with no gene match: 4. The CDR3 spans 14 residues. The CDR3 protein is CATSEEGTDQPQHF. DNA for the CDR3: TGTGCCACCAGTGAAGAGGGGACAGATCAGCCCCAGCATTTT.

Notes on this clone: Other nucleotide sequences in the sample specify the same CDR3. V usage is TRBV7-2 and J usage is TRBJ2-7; D is perhaps TRBD2 (7 bases). V was cut by 1 base and J by 3 bases, with 13 bases left in between. The CDR3 runs to 15 residues. Germline loops: CDR1 SGHTA, CDR2 FQGNSA. CDR3 residues: CASSLEGGGLYEQYF. In DNA form, the CDR3 reads TGTGCCAGCAGCTTAGAGGGCGGGGGCCTCTACGAGCAGTACTTC.

The V call is TRBV3-1 (or the pseudogene TRBV3-2), the J call TRBJ1-3; weak D call: TRBD1 (6 bases). Germline CDR1 reads LGHDT; CDR2 reads YNNKEL (reference sequence). V lost 2 bases and J lost 3, with 11 bases in between. The CDR3 extends over 15 amino acids. The CDR3 DNA follows: TGTGCCAGCAGCCAAACTCACAGGGTTGGAAACACCATATATTTT. Protein sequence: CASSQTHRVGNTIYF.

This chain uses TRBV12-3 or TRBV12-4 with TRBJ2-1; a weak D match, TRBD2 (7 bases). The CDR3 is 13 residues long. The ends were cut back, 11 bases at V and 7 bases at J, with 18 bases in the middle. This CDR3 is CAASRGGRNEQFF. CDR3 DNA: TGTGCCGCCTCACGCGGGGGCCGAAATGAGCAGTTCTTC.

The gene calls are TRBV2 and TRBJ2-1; TRBD1 agrees at 10 bases. The CDR3 runs to 15 residues. Per the germline V gene, CDR1 is SNHLY and CDR2 is FYNNEI. V gave up 6 bases and J gave up 6 bases; unmatched junction bases: 8. The CDR3, as DNA: TGTGCCAGCAGAGTTCAGGACAGGGGGGGCAATGAGCAGTTCTTC. This encodes CASRVQDRGGNEQFF.

The V and J genes are TRBV6-2 or TRBV6-3 and TRBJ1-5; D is uncertain. The CDR3 runs 16 residues. V was cut by 5 bases and J by 0 bases, with 14 bases left in between. Germline CDR1 and CDR2: MNHEY and SVGEGT. The CDR3 here is CASSNPFRGSNQPQHF. The DNA of the CDR3 is TGTGCCAGCAGTAACCCCTTCCGCGGTAGCAATCAGCCCCAGCATTTT.

This clone was found once. This chain joins TRBV6-5 and TRBJ2-3; D is perhaps TRBD1 (5 bases). V lost 6 bases and J lost 1, with 11 bases in between. Germline CDR1 is MNHEY and CDR2 is SVGAGI. The CDR3 runs 14 residues. The CDR3, as DNA: TGTGCCAGCAGAACGGGCAGGGGCACAGATACGCAGTATTTT. Its protein product is CASRTGRGTDTQYF.

The chain recombines TRBV5-6 with TRBJ1-5; D is possibly TRBD1 (5 bases). The CDR3 is made up of 16 amino acids. The germline V gene encodes CDR1 SGHDT and CDR2 YYEEEE. With 3 bases removed from V and 1 base from J, the gap between germline ends came to 14 bases. CDR3 sequence: CASSSRRGMSNQPQHF. Written as DNA, the CDR3 is TGTGCCAGCAGCTCGCGGAGGGGTATGAGCAATCAGCCCCAGCATTTT. Combining the CDR3 with reference TRBV5-6 and TRBJ1-5 gives the whole variable domain DAGVTQSPTHLIKTRGQQVTLRCSPKSGHDTVSWYQQALGQGPQFIFQYYEEEERQRGNFPDRFSGHQFPNYSSELNVNALLLGDSALYLCASSSRRGMSNQPQHFGDGTRLSIL.

Notes on this clone: In the same sample, other DNA sequences code for this CDR3. The V call is TRBV30, the J call TRBJ1-1; D is ambiguous. This CDR3 spans 12 amino acids. Germline V gene sequence: CDR1 GTSNPN, CDR2 SVGIG (reference sequence). V was cut by 0 bases and J by 5 bases, with 7 bases left in between. The CDR3 loop is CAWSVGGTEAFF. The DNA of the CDR3 is TGTGCCTGGAGTGTCGGAGGGACTGAAGCTTTCTTT. Filled out from reference TRBV30 and TRBJ1-1, the complete variable domain reads SQTIHQWPATLVQPVGSPLSLECTVEGTSNPNLYWYRQAAGRGLQLLFYSVGIGQISSEVPQNLSASRPQDRQFILSSKKLLLSDSGFYLCAWSVGGTEAFFGQGTRLTVV.

The chain carries TRBV11-2 and TRBJ1-2; maybe TRBD1 (5 bases). The CDR3 extends over 13 amino acids. Germline loops: CDR1 SGHAT, CDR2 FQNNGV. Trimming took off 1 base at V and 4 bases at J, with 7 bases between the two ends. The CDR3 DNA reads as TGTGCCAGCAGCTTAGGGGGGGTCTATGGCTACACCTTC. Protein: CASSLGGVYGYTF.

J is TRBJ2-3 and V is TRBV5-1; TRBD1 agrees at 10 bases. V lost 3 bases, J lost 11 bases, and 6 bases stayed unmatched. Germline CDR1 SGHRS, CDR2 YFSETQ. The CDR3 extends over 13 amino acids. The CDR3 reads CASSSGTGDEQYF. The CDR3 nucleotides are TGCGCCAGCAGCTCCGGGACAGGGGATGAGCAGTATTTT.

V usage is TRBV7-8 and J usage is TRBJ2-1; 9 bases line up with TRBD2. V gave up 2 bases and J gave up 2 bases; unmatched junction bases: 7. Looked up from germline, CDR1 is SGHVS and CDR2 is FQNEAQ. This CDR3 is 17 amino acids long. CDR3 coding DNA: TGTGCCAGCAGCTTAAGGGGTAGCGGGGGACCCTACAATGAGCAGTTCTTC. It codes for CASSLRGSGGPYNEQFF.

The V and J genes are TRBV25-1 and TRBJ2-2; 9 bases are shared with TRBD1. This CDR3 is built from 15 residues. The junction had 12 bases not matched to a gene; V was cut back by 6 bases and J by 10 bases. Germline V gene data show CDR1 as MGHDK and CDR2 as SYGVNS. Written as DNA, the CDR3 is TGTGCCAGCAGGCGACCGGGACAGGGTTCCGAGGAGCTGTTTTTT. The encoded protein is CASRRPGQGSEELFF. The whole variable domain, remainder taken from reference TRBV25-1 and TRBJ2-2, is EADIYQTPRYLVIGTGKKITLECSQTMGHDKMYWYQQDPGMELHLIHYSYGVNSTEKGDLSSESTVSRIRTEHFPLTLESARPSHTSQYLCASRRPGQGSEELFFGEGSRLTVL.

The J gene is TRBJ1-5, the V gene TRBV18; the D is unclear. Germline CDR1 reads KGHSH; CDR2 reads LQKENI. Trimming stripped 6 bases from V and 0 bases from J, with 18 bases between. This CDR3 has 17 amino acids. The CDR3 DNA reads TGTGCCAGCTCTTCCACGCTGGGCAGCCCTAGCAATCAGCCCCAGCATTTT. As protein: CASSSTLGSPSNQPQHF.

This clone has a handful of counts. The sample has other DNA sequences that encode this CDR3 too. DNA of the CDR3: TGTGCCAGTAGTCAGTTCCAGGGGGCGGGTGGGGCCAACGTCCTGACTTTC. Translating it yields CASSQFQGAGGANVLTF. The V and J genes are TRBV19 and TRBJ2-6; 8 nucleotides match TRBD1. Trimming took 5 bases from V and 3 from J; bases not matched to a gene: 9. Germline V gives CDR1 LNHDA, CDR2 SQIVND (reference sequence). The CDR3 loop spans 17 amino acids.

This sequence joins TRBV5-8 and TRBJ2-2; 10 nucleotides line up with TRBD1. The CDR3 loop spans 15 amino acids. CDR1 and CDR2 from the germline V gene are SGHTS and YDEGEE. V was pared by 5 bases and J by 0 bases, with 1 base of the junction left unmatched. In nucleotides, the CDR3 is TGTGCCAGCAGGGGACAGGGGACGAACACCGGGGAGCTGTTTTTT. Its translation: CASRGQGTNTGELFF.

This chain links TRBV5-1 with TRBJ1-6; 8 bases are shared with TRBD1. Germline values: CDR1 SGHRS, CDR2 YFSETQ. This CDR3 has 15 residues. The J segment lost 9 bases and the V segment lost 4 bases, leaving 9 bases of the junction unmatched. CDR3 nucleotide sequence: TGCGCCAGCAGCCCAGCTTCGACAGGGGTTTCACCCCTCCACTTT. Translated: CASSPASTGVSPLHF. Complete variable domain (other parts from reference TRBV5-1 and TRBJ1-6): KAGVTQTPRYLIKTRGQQVTLSCSPISGHRSVSWYQQTPGQGLQFLFEYFSETQRNKGNFPGRFSGRQFSNSRSEMNVSTLELGDSALYLCASSPASTGVSPLHFGNGTRLTVT.

The gene calls are TRBV6-5 and TRBJ1-2; the D gene is possibly TRBD1 (5 bases). Germline values: CDR1 MNHEY, CDR2 SVGAGI. The CDR3 spans 13 residues. Deletions cut 6 bases from V and 8 bases from J, with 16 bases between. CDR3 bases: TGTGCCAGCAGAAGAACCAGACAGAGCGGCTACACCTTC. Translating it yields CASRRTRQSGYTF.

The chain recombines TRBV19 with TRBJ1-2; tentatively, D is TRBD1 (5 bases). This CDR3 spans 16 amino acids. Germline V lookup: CDR1 LNHDA, CDR2 SQIVND (reference sequence). Between the trimmed V and J ends, which lost 4 bases and 1 base, there was a span of 16 bases. The CDR3 coding sequence is TGTGCCAGTAGTAAAGTTCGGCCGGACAATAACTATGGCTACACCTTC. Protein sequence: CASSKVRPDNNYGYTF.

V usage is TRBV29-1 and J usage is TRBJ1-2; 7 bases fit TRBD1. CDR3 size: 18 residues. The V and J ends lost 0 bases and 0 bases, in that order; junction bases with no gene match: 13. CDR1 is SQVTM and CDR2 is ANQGSEA in the germline V gene. DNA of the CDR3: TGCAGCGTTGAAGATCGGCACTTTCAGGGGGTAGCTAACTATGGCTACACCTTC. Its translation: CSVEDRHFQGVANYGYTF.

This clone showed up just once. This chain links TRBV19 with TRBJ1-2, with TRBD1 matching over 9 bases. Trimming took 6 bases from V and 0 from J; bases not matched to a gene: 5. The CDR3 length is 15 residues. From germline, CDR1 is LNHDA and CDR2 SQIVND (reference sequence). The CDR3 sequence: CASRGGQGTNYGYTF. CDR3 in DNA: TGTGCCAGTAGGGGTGGACAGGGGACTAACTATGGCTACACCTTC.

The rearrangement links TRBV7-9 to TRBJ2-1; 8 bases align to TRBD1. V was pared by 7 bases and J by 3 bases, with 8 bases of the junction left unmatched. Per the germline V gene, CDR1 is SEHNR and CDR2 is FQNEAQ (reference sequence). This CDR3 spans 15 amino acids. The CDR3 DNA follows: TGTGCCAGCACTGAATGGACAGGGAACTACAATGAGCAGTTCTTC. The encoded protein is CASTEWTGNYNEQFF.

The chain joins TRBV24-1 to TRBJ2-1, with unresolved D. CDR1 is KGHDR and CDR2 is SFDVKD in the germline V gene. V was pared by 3 bases and J by 8 bases, with 10 bases between. There are 13 residues in the CDR3. CDR3 sequence reads: CATSDRVGHEQFF. The CDR3 nucleotides are TGTGCCACCAGTGATCGCGTGGGCCATGAGCAGTTCTTC.

The chain is built from TRBV2 and TRBJ1-2, with a weak D call TRBD1 (6 bases). The CDR3 length is 15 residues. V was shortened by 6 bases and J by 3 bases, with 17 bases between the two germline ends. CDR1 and CDR2 (germline): SNHLY, FYNNEI. The CDR3 bases are TGTGCCAGCAGATACCAGACAGGTTTCGACTATGGCTACACCTTC. It yields the protein CASRYQTGFDYGYTF.

The CDR3 spells CASTSSYNSPLHF. DNA for the CDR3: TGTGCCAGCACTAGCTCCTATAATTCACCCCTCCACTTT. The rearrangement links TRBV11-2 to TRBJ1-6; no reliable D call. V lost 7 bases, J lost 0 bases, and 4 bases lay in between. The CDR3 runs to 13 residues. CDR1 is SGHAT and CDR2 is FQNNGV in the germline V gene.

This chain links TRBV15 with TRBJ1-2; TRBD1 aligns across 8 bases. This CDR3 region has 13 residues. With V trimmed by 1 base and J by 6 bases, 1 base remained unmatched. From germline, CDR1 is LNHNV and CDR2 YYDKDF (reference sequence). CDR3 in DNA: TGTGCCACCAGCAGAGCCAGGGGGCATGGCTACACCTTC. This translates into CATSRARGHGYTF.

The chain recombines TRBV5-1 with TRBJ1-1; TRBD1 aligns across 8 bases. The germline CDR1 and CDR2 sequences are SGHRS and YFSETQ. Unmatched junction bases numbered 2, after V lost 2 bases and J lost 5 bases. This CDR3 has 13 residues. The CDR3 sequence: CASSFRGRTEAFF. DNA of the CDR3: TGCGCCAGCAGCTTCAGGGGGCGAACTGAAGCTTTCTTT.